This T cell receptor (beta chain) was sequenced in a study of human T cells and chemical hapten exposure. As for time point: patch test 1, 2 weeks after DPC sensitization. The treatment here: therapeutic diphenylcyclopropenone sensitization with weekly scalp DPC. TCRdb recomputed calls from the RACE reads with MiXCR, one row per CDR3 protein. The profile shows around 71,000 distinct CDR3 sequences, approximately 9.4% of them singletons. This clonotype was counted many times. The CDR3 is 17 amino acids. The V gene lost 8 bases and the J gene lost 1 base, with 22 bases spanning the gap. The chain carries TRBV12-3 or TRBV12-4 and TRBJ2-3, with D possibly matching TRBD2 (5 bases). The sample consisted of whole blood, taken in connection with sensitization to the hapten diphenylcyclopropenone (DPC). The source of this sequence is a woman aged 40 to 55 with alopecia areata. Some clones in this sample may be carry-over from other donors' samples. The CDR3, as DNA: TGTGCCAGCCGGACTCCAAACCAGGCTATGGGCACAGATACGCAGTATTTT. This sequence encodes CASRTPNQAMGTDTQYF.